These 20 T cell receptor beta chains came from one sample sequenced in a study of shared T cell receptors in the human thymus (TCRdb year 2021). The receptor library was made with the immunoSEQ multiplex PCR assay. TCRdb limited this immuneACCESS table to in-frame rearrangements with V and J called. A share of clones is missing; checked studies link under half to unresolved V genes, and the rest is unexplained. This sample comprises 630,000 or so clones, 87% of them detected only once. Roughly 0.0086% of the sample belongs to the ten largest clones. A further study also used this sample, focusing on human thymus T cells.

Sequencing input: thymocytes. The receptors were gathered from a boy in the first two years of life with a congenital heart defect. Donor details come from another sample of the same person, matched by shared clones.

The chain uses TRBV27 and TRBJ2-7; TRBD2 matches at 9 bases. This CDR3 contains 15 residues. Looked up from germline, CDR1 is MNHEY and CDR2 is SMNVEV (reference sequence). Germline trimming cut 6 bases from V and 6 bases from J; bases unmatched to any gene: 12. CDR3 protein: CASRHIAGVSSEQYF. The CDR3, as DNA: TGTGCCAGCAGGCATATAGCGGGAGTTAGTTCCGAGCAGTACTTC.

This chain joins TRBV14 and TRBJ2-1, with TRBD2 matching over 8 bases. CDR3 size: 17 residues. The germline V gene encodes CDR1 SGHDN and CDR2 FVKESK. J was trimmed by 8 bases and V by 4 bases; bases with no gene match: 16. CDR3 sequence: CASSPGLLSGAAYEQFF. CDR3 coding DNA: TGTGCCAGCAGCCCAGGACTACTTAGCGGGGCGGCTTATGAGCAGTTCTTC.

This chain uses TRBV11-3 with TRBJ2-1; weak D call: TRBD1 (6 bases). The germline V and J ends were trimmed by 5 bases and 7 bases, with 12 bases remaining between them. This CDR3 has 13 amino acids. Per germline, CDR1 SGHNT and CDR2 YENEEA. The CDR3 loop is CASSLVRGNEQFF. CDR3 in DNA: TGTGCCAGCAGCCTAGTAAGGGGGAATGAGCAGTTCTTC.

The chain combines TRBV30 with TRBJ2-7; D may be TRBD2 (5 bases). CDR1 is GTSNPN, CDR2 SVGIG, per germline (reference sequence). The CDR3 spans 13 residues. The V end was cut by 4 bases, the J end by 0 bases, with 10 bases between. CDR3 in amino acids: CAWTRVTSYEQYF. The CDR3 DNA reads as TGTGCCTGGACGAGGGTGACCTCCTACGAGCAGTACTTC. Based on the CDR3 plus reference TRBV30 and TRBJ2-7, the full variable domain is SQTIHQWPATLVQPVGSPLSLECTVEGTSNPNLYWYRQAAGRGLQLLFYSVGIGQISSEVPQNLSASRPQDRQFILSSKKLLLSDSGFYLCAWTRVTSYEQYFGPGTRLTVT.

This clone was detected a few times. The V gene is TRBV30, the J gene TRBJ2-7, with TRBD1 matching 12 bases. The germline CDR1 and CDR2 sequences are GTSNPN and SVGIG (reference sequence). Trimming took 4 bases from V and 6 from J; bases not matched to a gene: 22. The CDR3 extends over 19 amino acids. CDR3 nucleotide sequence: TGTGCCTGGAACGGGAGAACGGGACAGGGGGCTCTAGGTGCGATCGAGCAGTACTTC. It codes for CAWNGRTGQGALGAIEQYF.

The chain combines TRBV29-1 with TRBJ2-1, with D hard to call. Trimming cost V 3 bases and J 0 bases, with 12 bases left between them. The CDR3 runs to 15 residues. The germline gives CDR1 SQVTM, CDR2 ANQGSEA. The chain's CDR3 is CSVDVSLSSYNEQFF. The CDR3 DNA reads as TGCAGCGTTGATGTCTCCCTCAGCTCCTACAATGAGCAGTTCTTC.

The gene calls are TRBV5-1 and TRBJ2-3; D is unresolved. The CDR3 covers 14 residues. V lost 4 bases, J lost 4 bases, and 13 bases lay in between. Germline loops: CDR1 SGHRS, CDR2 YFSETQ. The CDR3 bases are TGCGCCAGCAGCGGGTCCGGGTTAGCAGATACGCAGTATTTT. This translates into CASSGSGLADTQYF.

This sequence joins TRBV28 and TRBJ2-7; D not certain. Between the trimmed V and J ends, which lost 1 base and 2 bases, there was a span of 12 bases. The CDR3 consists of 15 residues. Germline V gives CDR1 MDHEN, CDR2 SYDVKM. The CDR3 DNA reads as TGTGCCAGCAGTTTATCTCTACCTTCACCCTACGAGCAGTACTTC. Translation gives CASSLSLPSPYEQYF. Drawing the rest from reference TRBV28 and TRBJ2-7, the complete variable domain is DVKVTQSSRYLVKRTGEKVFLECVQDMDHENMFWYRQDPGLGLRLIYFSYDVKMKEKGDIPEGYSVSREKKERFSLILESASTNQTSMYLCASSLSLPSPYEQYFGPGTRLTVT.

The chain joins TRBV9 to TRBJ1-4; D unresolved. CDR3 length equals 14 residues. CDR1 SGDLS and CDR2 YYNGEE come from the germline V gene. V was pared by 1 base and J by 7 bases, with 11 bases between. The CDR3 bases are TGTGCCAGCAGCGTACTCCCAGAGGGTGAAAAACTGTTTTTT. Translated: CASSVLPEGEKLFF.

The genes are TRBV28 and TRBJ2-3, with unresolved D. Trimming stripped 5 bases from V and 6 bases from J, with 6 bases between. CDR1 and CDR2 (germline): MDHEN, SYDVKM. The CDR3 loop spans 11 amino acids. In DNA form, the CDR3 reads TGTGCCAGCAGTCGTATGGATACGCAGTATTTT. As protein: CASSRMDTQYF.

For the CDR3, the DNA is TGTGCCAGCACCTTTGACATCGCCCACACAGATACGCAGTATTTT. Translating it yields CASTFDIAHTDTQYF. The chain uses TRBV28 and TRBJ2-3, with D uncertain. Germline CDR1 and CDR2: MDHEN and SYDVKM. V was trimmed by 7 bases and J by 2 bases, leaving 16 bases between them. The CDR3 totals 15 residues.

This clone was found once. In nucleotides, the CDR3 is TGTGCCAGCAGCCCGAAGACAGGGACTCTTAACTATGGCTACACCTTC. Amino acids: CASSPKTGTLNYGYTF. The chain couples TRBV14 to TRBJ1-2; 7 positions agree with TRBD1. Germline-derived CDR1 and CDR2 are SGHDN and FVKESK. V lost 4 bases and J lost 1; bases outside the gene matches: 9. The CDR3 consists of 16 residues.

V gene TRBV7-9 combines with J gene TRBJ1-2; 9 bases are a match to TRBD1. J lost 6 bases, V lost 1 base, and 6 bases had no gene match. This CDR3 has 15 amino acids. Germline V gene lookup returns CDR1 SEHNR and CDR2 FQNEAQ (reference sequence). The CDR3 loop is CASSLGEGTGHGYTF. DNA of the CDR3: TGTGCCAGCAGCTTAGGGGAAGGGACAGGGCATGGCTACACCTTC.

The V and J genes are TRBV27 and TRBJ2-7, with TRBD2 identical over 7 bases. V shed 2 bases and J 2 bases; nucleotides not matched to a gene: 15. CDR1 is MNHEY, CDR2 SMNVEV, per germline (reference sequence). The CDR3 loop spans 18 amino acids. CDR3 residues: CASSLVVPAGTIPYEQYF. Written as DNA, the CDR3 is TGTGCCAGCAGTTTAGTGGTGCCTGCCGGGACTATCCCCTACGAGCAGTACTTC.

V and J are TRBV27 and TRBJ1-1, with D unresolved. V gave up 4 bases and J gave up 6 bases, with 6 bases separating them. Germline values: CDR1 MNHEY, CDR2 SMNVEV (reference sequence). The CDR3 runs to 11 residues. The CDR3 region is CASSSGSEAFF. CDR3 nucleotides: TGTGCCAGCAGTTCGGGGTCTGAAGCTTTCTTT.

The chain recombines TRBV19 with TRBJ1-2; TRBD1 is a possible D gene (6 bases). The CDR3 consists of 14 residues. Trimming took off 6 bases at V and 3 bases at J, with 14 bases between the two ends. Germline assignment: CDR1 LNHDA and CDR2 SQIVND (reference sequence). The CDR3 bases are TGTGCCAGTAGCCGGGGGGGGCAGGACTATGGCTACACCTTC. This translates into CASSRGGQDYGYTF.

V is TRBV5-4 and J is TRBJ2-7; 9 bases are a match to TRBD1. Germline CDR1 reads SGHNT; CDR2 reads YYREEE (reference sequence). V dropped 4 bases and J dropped 7; count of bases not matched to a gene: 12. The CDR3 runs to 15 residues. DNA of the CDR3: TGTGCCAGCAGCGGGCCCTCGACAGGGGGAAGGGAGCAGTACTTC. Residues: CASSGPSTGGREQYF.

This clone was seen just once. The gene calls are TRBV10-1 and TRBJ2-2; 7 bases agree with TRBD2. The CDR3 consists of 16 residues. Germline assignment: CDR1 WNHNN and CDR2 SYGVQD (reference sequence). With 0 bases clipped from V and 1 base from J, the junction kept 2 bases outside the gene matches. CDR3 DNA sequence: TGCGCCAGCAGTGAGTCTGGGGGGGAGAACACCGGGGAGCTGTTTTTT. Amino acid sequence: CASSESGGENTGELFF.

The chain uses TRBV4-1 and TRBJ1-5; 8 bases line up with TRBD1. This CDR3 region has 18 residues. J was trimmed by 4 bases and V by 3 bases; bases with no gene match: 14. Germline V gene lookup returns CDR1 MGHRA and CDR2 YSYEKL. The CDR3 here is CASSQEFLMDRANQPQHF. For the CDR3, the DNA is TGCGCCAGCAGCCAGGAGTTCTTGATGGACAGGGCGAATCAGCCCCAGCATTTT.

The chain couples TRBV2 to TRBJ2-7, with TRBD2 matching over 10 bases. Germline assignment: CDR1 SNHLY and CDR2 FYNNEI. V lost 0 bases, J lost 2 bases, and 4 bases stayed unmatched. The CDR3 loop spans 16 amino acids. CDR3 amino acids: CASSEALAGGPYEQYF. The CDR3 bases are TGTGCCAGCAGTGAAGCGTTAGCGGGGGGTCCCTACGAGCAGTACTTC.